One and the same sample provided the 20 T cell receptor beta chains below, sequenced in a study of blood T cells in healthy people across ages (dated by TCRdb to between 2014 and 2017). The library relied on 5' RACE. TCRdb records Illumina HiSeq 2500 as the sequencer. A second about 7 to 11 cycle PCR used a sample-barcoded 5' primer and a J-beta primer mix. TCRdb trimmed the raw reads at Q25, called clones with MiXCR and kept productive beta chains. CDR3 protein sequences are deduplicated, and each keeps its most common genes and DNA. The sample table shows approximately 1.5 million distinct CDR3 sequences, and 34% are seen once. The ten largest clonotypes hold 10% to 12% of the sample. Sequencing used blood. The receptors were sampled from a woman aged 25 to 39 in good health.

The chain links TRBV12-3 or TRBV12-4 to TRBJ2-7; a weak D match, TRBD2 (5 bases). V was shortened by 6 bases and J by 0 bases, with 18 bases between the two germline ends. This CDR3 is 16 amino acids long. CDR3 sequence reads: CASSPSGGGISYEQYF. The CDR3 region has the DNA TGTGCCAGCAGCCCCAGCGGCGGAGGCATCTCCTACGAGCAGTACTTC.

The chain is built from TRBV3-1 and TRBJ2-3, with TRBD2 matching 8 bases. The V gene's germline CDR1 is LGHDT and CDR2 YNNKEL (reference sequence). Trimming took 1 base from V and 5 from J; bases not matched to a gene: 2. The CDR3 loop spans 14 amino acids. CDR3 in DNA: TGTGCCAGCAGCCAAGGACTAGCGAAAGATACGCAGTATTTT. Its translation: CASSQGLAKDTQYF.

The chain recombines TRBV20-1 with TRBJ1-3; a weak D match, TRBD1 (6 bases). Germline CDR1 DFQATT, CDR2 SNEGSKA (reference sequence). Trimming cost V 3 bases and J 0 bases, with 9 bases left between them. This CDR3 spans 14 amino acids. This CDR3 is CSARTGFSGNTIYF. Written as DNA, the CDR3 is TGCAGTGCTAGGACAGGCTTCTCTGGAAACACCATATATTTT.

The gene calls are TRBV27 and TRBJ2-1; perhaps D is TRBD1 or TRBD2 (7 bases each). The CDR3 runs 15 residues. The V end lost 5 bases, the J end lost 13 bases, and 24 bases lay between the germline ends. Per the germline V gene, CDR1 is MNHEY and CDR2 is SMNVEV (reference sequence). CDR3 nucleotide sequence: TGTGCCAGCAGTCCCCTCGGGGGAGGGACAGAGACCCAGTTCTTC. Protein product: CASSPLGGGTETQFF.

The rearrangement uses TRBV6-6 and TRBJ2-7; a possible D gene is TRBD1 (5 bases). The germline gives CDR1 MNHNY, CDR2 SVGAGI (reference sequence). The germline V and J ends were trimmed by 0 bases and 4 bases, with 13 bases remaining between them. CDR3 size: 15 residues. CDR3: CASSYSPATDYEQYF. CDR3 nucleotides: TGTGCCAGCAGTTACTCCCCCGCGACAGATTACGAGCAGTACTTC.

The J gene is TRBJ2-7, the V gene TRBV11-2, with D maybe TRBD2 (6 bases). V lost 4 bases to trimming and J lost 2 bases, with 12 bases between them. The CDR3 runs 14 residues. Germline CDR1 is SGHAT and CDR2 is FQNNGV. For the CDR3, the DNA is TGTGCCAGCAGCTATTATAGCGGCACCTACGAGCAGTACTTC. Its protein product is CASSYYSGTYEQYF.

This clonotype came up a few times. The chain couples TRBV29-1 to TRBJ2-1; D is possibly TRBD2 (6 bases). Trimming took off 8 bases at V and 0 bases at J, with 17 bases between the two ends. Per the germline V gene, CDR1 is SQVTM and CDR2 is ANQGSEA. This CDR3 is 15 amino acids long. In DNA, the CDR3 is TGCAGCACCAAAGGAGGGGCCCTCTCCTACAATGAGCAGTTCTTC. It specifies CSTKGGALSYNEQFF.

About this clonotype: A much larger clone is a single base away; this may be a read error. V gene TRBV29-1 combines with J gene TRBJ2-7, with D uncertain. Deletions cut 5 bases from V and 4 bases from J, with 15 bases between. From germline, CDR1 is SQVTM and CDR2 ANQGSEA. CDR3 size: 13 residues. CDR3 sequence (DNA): TGCAGCGTTAAAGCTCCCGGTGGGTACGAGCAGTACTTC. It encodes CSVKAPGGYEQYF.

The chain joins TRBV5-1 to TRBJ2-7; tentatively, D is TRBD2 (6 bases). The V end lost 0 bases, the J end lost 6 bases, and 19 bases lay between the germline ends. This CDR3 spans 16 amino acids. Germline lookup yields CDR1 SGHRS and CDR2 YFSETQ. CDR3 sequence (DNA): TGCGCCAGCAGCTTGGATTTAACTGGGGCTAGCGTCGAGCAGTACTTC. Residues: CASSLDLTGASVEQYF. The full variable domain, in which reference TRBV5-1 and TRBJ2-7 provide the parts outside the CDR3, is KAGVTQTPRYLIKTRGQQVTLSCSPISGHRSVSWYQQTPGQGLQFLFEYFSETQRNKGNFPGRFSGRQFSNSRSEMNVSTLELGDSALYLCASSLDLTGASVEQYFGPGTRLTVT.

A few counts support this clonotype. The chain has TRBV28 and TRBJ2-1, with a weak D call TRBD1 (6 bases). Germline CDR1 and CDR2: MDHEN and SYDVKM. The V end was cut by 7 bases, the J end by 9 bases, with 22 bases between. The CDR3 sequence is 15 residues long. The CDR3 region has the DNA TGTGCCAGCACCCCGGAACAGGGTTACTCTGTTGAGCAGTTCTTC. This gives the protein CASTPEQGYSVEQFF.

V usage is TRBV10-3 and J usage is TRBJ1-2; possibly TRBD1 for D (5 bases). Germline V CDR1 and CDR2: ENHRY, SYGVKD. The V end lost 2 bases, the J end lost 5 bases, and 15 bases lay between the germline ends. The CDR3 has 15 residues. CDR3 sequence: CAISEVIGTEYGYTF. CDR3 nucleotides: TGTGCCATCAGTGAGGTTATCGGGACGGAATATGGCTACACCTTC.

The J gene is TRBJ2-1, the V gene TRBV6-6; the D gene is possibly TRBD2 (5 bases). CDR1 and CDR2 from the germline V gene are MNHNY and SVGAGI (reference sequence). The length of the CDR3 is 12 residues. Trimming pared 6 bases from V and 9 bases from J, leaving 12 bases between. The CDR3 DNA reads TGTGCCAGCAGCTACGTTGGAGGTGAGCAGTTCTTC. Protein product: CASSYVGGEQFF.

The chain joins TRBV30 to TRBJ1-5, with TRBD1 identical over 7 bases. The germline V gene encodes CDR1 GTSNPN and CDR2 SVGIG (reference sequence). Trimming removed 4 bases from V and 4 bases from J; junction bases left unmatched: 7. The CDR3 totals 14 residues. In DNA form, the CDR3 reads TGTGCCTGGAATCGGGCAGGGGGAAATCAGCCCCAGCATTTT. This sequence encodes CAWNRAGGNQPQHF.

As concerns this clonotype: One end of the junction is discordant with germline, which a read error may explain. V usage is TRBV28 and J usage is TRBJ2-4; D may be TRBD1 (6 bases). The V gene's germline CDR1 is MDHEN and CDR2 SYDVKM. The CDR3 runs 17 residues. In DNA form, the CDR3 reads TGTACCAGCAGTTCACCGGGACAATGGGGAGCCAAAAACATTCAGTACTTC. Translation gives CTSSSPGQWGAKNIQYF.

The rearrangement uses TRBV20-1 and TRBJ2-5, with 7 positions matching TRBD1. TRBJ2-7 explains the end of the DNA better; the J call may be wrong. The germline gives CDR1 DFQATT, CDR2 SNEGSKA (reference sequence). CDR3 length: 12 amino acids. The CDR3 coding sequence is TGCAGTACCAGACAGACAGGGTTCGAGCAGTACTTC. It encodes CSTRQTGFEQYF.

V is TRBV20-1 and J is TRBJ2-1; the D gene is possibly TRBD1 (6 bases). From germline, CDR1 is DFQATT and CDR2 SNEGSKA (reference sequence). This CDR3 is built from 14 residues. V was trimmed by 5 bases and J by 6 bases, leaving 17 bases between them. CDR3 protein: CSAYDRRRGNEQFF. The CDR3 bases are TGCAGTGCTTATGACAGGAGGCGAGGCAATGAGCAGTTCTTC.

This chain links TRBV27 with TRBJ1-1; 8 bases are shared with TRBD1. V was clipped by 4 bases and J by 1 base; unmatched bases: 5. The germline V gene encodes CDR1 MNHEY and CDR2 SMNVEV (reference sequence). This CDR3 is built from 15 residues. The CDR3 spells CASSSDRGSNTEAFF. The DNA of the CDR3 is TGTGCCAGCAGTTCTGACAGGGGCTCGAACACTGAAGCTTTCTTT.

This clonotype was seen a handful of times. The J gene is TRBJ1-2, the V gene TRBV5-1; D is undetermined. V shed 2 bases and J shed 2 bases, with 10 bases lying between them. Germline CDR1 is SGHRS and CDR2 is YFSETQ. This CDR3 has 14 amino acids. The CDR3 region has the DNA TGCGCCAGCAGCTTACCGGCGTCGAACTATGGCTACACCTTC. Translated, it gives CASSLPASNYGYTF.

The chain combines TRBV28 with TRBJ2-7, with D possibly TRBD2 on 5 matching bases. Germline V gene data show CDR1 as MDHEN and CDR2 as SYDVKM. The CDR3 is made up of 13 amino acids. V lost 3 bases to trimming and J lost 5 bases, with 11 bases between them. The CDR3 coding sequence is TGTGCCAGCAGTTTGAACCCGGGAAACGAGCAGTACTTC. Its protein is CASSLNPGNEQYF.

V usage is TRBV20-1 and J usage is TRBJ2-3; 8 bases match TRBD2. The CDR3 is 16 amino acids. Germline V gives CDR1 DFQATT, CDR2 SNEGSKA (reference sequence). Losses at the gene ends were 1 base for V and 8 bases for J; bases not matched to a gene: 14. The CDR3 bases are TGCAGTGCTAGAGTCCCACGGGGAGCGGGGGTACCTACGCAGTATTTT. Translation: CSARVPRGAGVPTQYF.